The clone carrying this TCR beta chain is a singleton in its sample. Its antigen remains unknown. This entry belongs to a study of T cell responses to AZD1222 COVID-19 vaccine. Study-wide points: Possibly, clonal diversity was underestimated; donors were largely white British and included more females. The span of vaccine-associated CD4 TCRs extended across spike, with dominance at 160-218 and 743-854. Repertoire samples came only from after the peak T cell response. Following two doses of AZD1222, Spike-specific TCR breadth and depth rose.

V lost 4 bases and J lost 3, with 10 bases in between. The CDR3 totals 13 residues. CDR1 and CDR2 from the germline V gene are PRHDT and FYEKMQ (reference sequence). Libraries were prepared by immunoSEQ multiplex PCR; TCRdb keeps only in-frame clonotypes and omits some of them. The data contain over 100,000 clones, about 87% of them singletons. This rearrangement joins TRBV13 to TRBJ2-7; D call uncertain. The clonotype originates from an adult in good health. This material consisted of peripheral blood, taken on day 0 of AZD1222 vaccination. As DNA, the CDR3 is TGTGCCAGCAGCTCCCAGACTGACTACGAGCAGTACTTC. This translates into CASSSQTDYEQYF. Complete variable domain (other parts from reference TRBV13 and TRBJ2-7): AAGVIQSPRHLIKEKRETATLKCYPIPRHDTVYWYQQGPGQDPQFLISFYEKMQSDKGSIPDRFSAQQFSDYHSELNMSSLELGDSALYFCASSSQTDYEQYFGPGTRLTVT.